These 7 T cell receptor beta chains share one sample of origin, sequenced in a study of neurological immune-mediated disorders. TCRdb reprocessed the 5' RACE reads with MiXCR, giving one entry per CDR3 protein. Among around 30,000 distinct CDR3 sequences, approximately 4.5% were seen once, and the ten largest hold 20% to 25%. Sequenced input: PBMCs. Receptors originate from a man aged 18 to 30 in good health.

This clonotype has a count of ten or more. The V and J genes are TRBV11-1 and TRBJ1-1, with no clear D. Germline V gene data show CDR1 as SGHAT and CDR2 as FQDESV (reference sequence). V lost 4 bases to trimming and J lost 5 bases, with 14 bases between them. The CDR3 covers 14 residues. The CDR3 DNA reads TGTGCCAGCAGCTCAAGGACGTCCCGGACTGAAGCTTTCTTT. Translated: CASSSRTSRTEAFF.

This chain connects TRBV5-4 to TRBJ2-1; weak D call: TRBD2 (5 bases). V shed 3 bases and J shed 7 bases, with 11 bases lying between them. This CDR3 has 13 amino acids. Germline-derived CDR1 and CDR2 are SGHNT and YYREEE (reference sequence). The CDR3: CASSSHTGNEQFF. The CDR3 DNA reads TGTGCCAGCAGCTCACACACGGGGAATGAGCAGTTCTTC.

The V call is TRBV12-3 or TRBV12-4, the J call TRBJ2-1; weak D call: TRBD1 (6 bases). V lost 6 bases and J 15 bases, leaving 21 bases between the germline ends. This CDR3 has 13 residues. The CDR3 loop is CASRADSYNERFF. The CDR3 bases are TGTGCCAGCAGGGCGGACAGTTACAATGAGAGGTTCTTC.

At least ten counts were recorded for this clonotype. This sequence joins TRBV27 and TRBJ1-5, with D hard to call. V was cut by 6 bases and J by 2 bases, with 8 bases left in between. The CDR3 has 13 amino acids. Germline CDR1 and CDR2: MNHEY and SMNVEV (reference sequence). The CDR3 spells CASSTSRNQPQHF. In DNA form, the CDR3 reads TGTGCCAGCAGCACCTCTCGCAATCAGCCCCAGCATTTT.

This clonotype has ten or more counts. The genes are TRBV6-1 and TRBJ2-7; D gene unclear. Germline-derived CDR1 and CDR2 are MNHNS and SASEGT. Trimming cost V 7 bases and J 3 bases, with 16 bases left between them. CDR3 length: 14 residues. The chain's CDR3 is CASTKGPARYEQYF. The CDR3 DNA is TGTGCCAGCACCAAGGGTCCCGCCCGCTACGAGCAGTACTTC.

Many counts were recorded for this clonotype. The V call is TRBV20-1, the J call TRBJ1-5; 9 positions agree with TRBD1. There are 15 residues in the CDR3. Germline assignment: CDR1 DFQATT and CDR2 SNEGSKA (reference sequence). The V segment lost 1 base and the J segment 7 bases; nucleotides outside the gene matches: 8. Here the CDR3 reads CSARVRDRALQPQHF. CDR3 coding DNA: TGCAGTGCTAGAGTGAGGGACAGGGCTCTACAGCCCCAGCATTTT.

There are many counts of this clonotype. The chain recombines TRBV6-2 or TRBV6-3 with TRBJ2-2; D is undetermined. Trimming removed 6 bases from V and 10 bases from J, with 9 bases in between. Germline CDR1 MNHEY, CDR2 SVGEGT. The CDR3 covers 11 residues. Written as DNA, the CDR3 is TGTGCCAGCAGCCCCCGTGAGGAGCTGTTTTTT. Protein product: CASSPREELFF.